This T cell receptor beta chain was documented in a study of blood T cell repertoires in COVID-19. The V gene end was trimmed by 1 base and the J gene end by 3 bases; junction bases not matched to a gene: 7. The CDR3 contains 16 residues. The germline CDR1 and CDR2 sequences are GTSNPN and SVGIG (reference sequence). Profiling relied on immunoSEQ multiplex PCR, and the TCRdb table lists in-frame clones only, not all of them. Counted here are about 200,000 clones, approximately 90% occurring once; the ten biggest clones make up 4.5% to 5.5%. The rearrangement joins TRBV30 to TRBJ2-1, with 9 bases that match TRBD2. Input material: peripheral blood. This TCR was recovered from a woman aged 35 to 49 with acute or convalescent COVID-19. The CDR3 is CAWSGIAGVLYNEQFF. CDR3 nucleotides: TGTGCCTGGAGTGGAATAGCGGGGGTCCTCTACAATGAGCAGTTCTTC.